Listed here is a single TCR beta chain. This clone occurred once. Its antigen is currently not known. Base qualities are not at hand, and no much larger clone is one base apart. The CDR3 regions of human TCRbeta chains were subjected to immunosequencing. The study's processing was this. Repertoire TCRs were matched against a reference library of SARS-CoV-2-specific TCRs generated with the MIRA antigen-specificity platform. Breadth meant the fraction of unique TCRs that were SARS-CoV-2-associated, whereas depth meant the fraction of total T cells that were SARS-CoV-2-associated. Each spike-specific TCR was assigned to its reactive spike region and to a CD4 or CD8 class using the MIRA data. Log10-transformed breadth and depth values were compared by one-way ANOVA with Sidak's multiple comparisons tests. TCRdb obtained this table from immuneACCESS and retained in-frame rearrangements with V and J assigned. These tables miss some clones; where compared with another copy, unresolved V genes account for less than half of the shortfall, and the remainder is unexplained. V and J calls and clone size are as listed in that table; D and trimming were resolved from the DNA. This sample gives about 140,000 clones in total; approximately 90% of them show up just once. The ten largest clones take up around 2.7% of the sample.

Read against the paper, the sample's time point label means: baseline before first vaccination. Vaccinee samples came from UK trials COV001 and COV002, including a single-blind randomized controlled phase 2/3 trial of AZD1222 (ChAdOx1 nCoV-19) in healthy adults. Trial participant PBMC samples were collected at day 0 and day 28 after the second dose for TCRbeta chain sequencing. Including the terminal cysteine and phenylalanine, the CDR3 comprises 15 residues. Only the CDR3 portion is preserved as DNA: 45 bases, with reading frame beginning at the first base. V has 5 bases trimmed and J has 2 bases trimmed; junction bases matching no gene number 7. For CDR1 and CDR2, the germline V gene lists MNHEY and SVGEGT. These data originate in a study of T cell responses to AZD1222 COVID-19 vaccine (TCRdb year 2021). Background for the entire study: Because spike-specific TCR depth and breadth did not differ between the two schedules, AZD1222 recipients who got a second dose at roughly 4 weeks were pooled with those who got a second dose at roughly 12 weeks. Trial participants were enrolled by age into subgroups of 18-55, 56-69 and 70-plus years, and around 140, 26 and 57 TCR-sequenced participants, respectively, were included in these subgroups. TCR sequencing covered 233 trial participants: about 210 given two doses of AZD1222 and 26 given two doses of MenACWY control vaccine. Here is what the overall study found, with its caveats: The vaccine-associated CD4 TCRs covered the entire spike protein, and the dominant responses fell in regions 160-218 and 743-854. In the small 56-69-year group, the increase in depth fell short of significance, most likely because of low power. Most participants were white British and females outnumbered males, and the authors suggested that clonal diversity may have been underestimated. Reportedly, close to half of the unique spike-specific TCRs recognized epitopes lying outside the regions that are mutated in the B.1.351 and B.1.1.7 variants. Spike-specific TCR breadth and depth rose significantly after two AZD1222 doses compared with day 0 and with MenACWY recipients. Because no samples from the day 14 peak response were available, repertoires could be characterized only after the peak T cell response. Conclusions about previously exposed vaccinees were limited because only six AZD1222 recipients were SARS-CoV-2 seropositive at baseline.

The material sequenced was peripheral blood, taken on day 0 of AZD1222 vaccination. This chain joins TRBV6-2 or TRBV6-3 to TRBJ2-3; 7 central nucleotides agree with TRBD1. This clonotype was sampled from an adult in good health. The CDR3: CASSTGDHTTDTQYF. The bases read TGTGCCAGCAGTACAGGGGACCACACCACAGATACGCAGTATTTT.